This TCR beta chain was identified during a study of cytomegalovirus exposure and HLA in healthy donors. Study outcomes and limitations: Researchers left out some V segments, among them TRBV6-2 and TRBV6-3, as indistinguishable. Analysis performed later showed TCR beta chains linked to HLA being more clonally expanded than equally common others. The authors later linked a missense DCLRE1C variant to TCR beta V- and J-gene trimming.

The CDR3 length is 14 residues. Germline values: CDR1 MDHEN, CDR2 SYDVKM. The V gene lost 6 bases and the J gene lost 6 bases, with 15 bases spanning the gap. Primers for the PCR totalled 60 Vbeta and 13 Jbeta. The table came from immunoSEQ multiplex PCR; TCRdb's copy has only in-frame clones and leaves some out. This table has 110,000 or so clones, around 76% appearing once. This clone was observed once. Its antigen remains unknown. The chain employs TRBV28 and TRBJ1-5, with D possibly being TRBD1 (5 bases). The clonotype was recovered from a man in his forties in good health and CMV-seropositive. The specimen was PBMCs. Written as DNA, the CDR3 is TGTGCCAGCAGGCCCCAGGGAACGGGTCAGCCCCAGCATTTT. Translated: CASRPQGTGQPQHF. The variable domain in full, completed from reference TRBV28 and TRBJ1-5, reads DVKVTQSSRYLVKRTGEKVFLECVQDMDHENMFWYRQDPGLGLRLIYFSYDVKMKEKGDIPEGYSVSREKKERFSLILESASTNQTSMYLCASRPQGTGQPQHFGDGTRLSIL.